This TCR beta chain was identified in a study of T-cell memory formation after mild COVID-19. In the case of this clonotype: Antigen: not known.

From the 5' RACE reads, TCRdb called clonotypes with MiXCR, one entry per CDR3 protein. The sample consists of 410,000 or so distinct CDR3 sequences, about 22% of them appearing once. J lost 11 bases, V lost 5 bases, and 7 bases had no gene match. Germline CDR1 is DFQATT and CDR2 is SNEGSKA (reference sequence). This CDR3 comprises 12 residues. Study-level results: The CD4+ clones that contracted clustered mainly within CM and EM, and the CD8+ clones concentrated in EMRA.

This clonotype was sampled from an adult woman who had mild COVID-19 (a few samples of this study predate the infection). Cell type and time point are not known. This rearrangement joins TRBV20-1 to TRBJ2-1; 9 nucleotides line up with TRBD2. The sequenced sample was PBMCs or a T cell subset sorted from them (not recorded which). CDR3 sequence (DNA): TGCAGTGCTCTAGGTAGCGGGGGCCAGCAGTTCTTC. It encodes CSALGSGGQQFF.